This T cell receptor beta chain was identified in a study of early T cells in non-severe SARS-CoV-2 infection. On this clonotype: Its target is unknown.

Study conclusions and caveats: The matching step, a VDJdb search, favored anti-spike CD8 responses and missed private and CD4 specificities.

Each CDR3 protein gets one entry after TCRdb re-called the 5' RACE reads with MiXCR. There are some 80,000 distinct CDR3 sequences in the sample; roughly 12% occur only once, and roughly 15% lies in the top ten. V dropped 5 bases and J dropped 5 bases, with 10 bases sitting between them. The CDR3 runs to 13 residues. Germline V gene lookup returns CDR1 MNHNY and CDR2 SVGAGI (reference sequence). Sequenced here: whole blood, sampled at baseline. J is TRBJ1-5 and V is TRBV6-6; the D is unclear. The receptor was derived from an adult who was a healthcare worker with PCR-confirmed SARS-CoV-2 infection or an uninfected control (not recorded which). The donor label of this sample is uncertain. CDR3 DNA sequence: TGTGCCAGCAGTCGACGGGGTGATCAGCCCCAGCATTTT. Translating gives CASSRRGDQPQHF.